This entry features one TCR beta chain sequence. Its antigen remains unidentified. This entry belongs to a study of T cell responses to AZD1222 COVID-19 vaccine. General study points: It was only 6 or 7 AZD1222 recipients who were seropositive at baseline. Donors, mostly white British, included more females; clonal diversity was possibly underestimated. Among spike-specific TCRs, nearly half reportedly target unmutated variant regions.

Measured with immunoSEQ multiplex PCR; TCRdb has only the in-frame clones, and not every one. The repertoire consists of tens of thousands of clones, with about 85% occurring once and the leading ten covering roughly an eighth. The CDR3 totals 15 residues. The rearrangement joins TRBV21-1 to TRBJ1-1. TRBV21-1 has pseudogene status. The TCR was taken from an adult in good health. Source: peripheral blood, taken on day 0 of AZD1222 vaccination. Written as DNA, the CDR3 is TGTGCCAGCAGCAGGGGGTGGATCATGAACACTGAAGCTTTCTTT. Translating it yields CASSRGWIMNTEAFF.